The TCR beta chain under discussion was sequenced for a study of T cells in Graves' hyperthyroidism and ophthalmopathy (dated by TCRdb to the late 2010s). With respect to the entire study: Peripheral blood was sampled at the time of initial diagnosis, prior to any treatment. To identify TCR V-J signatures that set the groups apart, the researchers used a discovery cohort of 100 patients, made up of 43 with Graves' ophthalmopathy and 57 with stable Graves' hyperthyroidism. An independent validation cohort of around 19 hyperthyroidism patients and 17 patients who later progressed to ophthalmopathy tested prospective prediction of ophthalmopathy. The roughly 100 discovery patients were randomly split 7:3 into training and test sets. Thyroid tissue and blood T-cell repertoires from more than 5 Graves' hyperthyroidism patients were also compared in the study. After sampling, hyperthyroidism patients received methimazole starting at 30 mg daily, and ophthalmopathy patients received high-dose intravenous methylprednisolone. TCR Vbeta CDR3 sequencing of some 140 peripheral blood samples (over 40 ophthalmopathy, around 80 hyperthyroidism and around 17 progressor patients) is reported in the paper. Broader findings and caveats from the paper: Sample size was not statistically predetermined, and investigators were not blinded to group allocation. Ophthalmopathy was separated from stable hyperthyroidism by a 13 V-J signature model, with around 90% sensitivity and around 81% specificity obtained in cross-validation and 80%/75% obtained in testing. In validation, progression to ophthalmopathy was predicted by the model with about 70% sensitivity and under 85% specificity, a median of roughly six months before onset. Most expanded thyroid clonotypes (frequency above 0.001) were also detected in blood, a finding suggesting that blood repertoires may reflect thyroid immune responses.

There are many counts of this clonotype. What this receptor recognizes is not known. Per-nucleotide qualities are absent, and no much larger clonotype sits a single base away. Amplification of TCR beta CDR3 regions was carried out from RNA transcripts. For the first round of RT-PCR on the TCR CDR3, the HTBI primer set was used together with the Qiagen OneStep RT-PCR kit. The libraries were constructed in a second round of multiplex PCR and then size-selected and purified. Libraries were sequenced paired-end with 100 bp reads on an Illumina HiSeq2000. The original pipeline was this. Raw data were processed with SOAPnuke, discarding reads with adapters, uncalled bases, mean Phred below 15, or no exact constant-primer or identifier match. High-quality paired reads were merged using COPE v1.2.5, and each unique nucleotide sequence was defined as a clonotype. MiTCR v1.1 was used to align clonotypes to the IMGT TRBV, TRBD and TRBJ reference segments. The analysis was restricted to V-J combinations with a frequency above 0.0001, which together covered over 99% of the repertoires. The TCS score was defined as F50 (clonal expansion) divided by E x V (chaos), with BLOSUM62-based TCRdist calculated between CDR3 peptides within each V-J. Welch's t-statistics and random forest reduced around 510 V-J features to roughly 13, which were used in a naive Bayes classifier (R e1071). TCRdb ran its own pipeline on the public reads, namely fastp trimming at Q25 and MiXCR clone calling, and kept in-frame beta chains. Every entry covers one CDR3 protein and lists the most common genes and DNA from its rows. The V and J calls reflect TCRdb's pipeline rather than the authors' work. Here the sample has roughly 600,000 distinct CDR3 sequences; 14% occur a single time. The top ten constitute 12% of the sample.

Moderately to severely active disease, a Clinical Activity Score of at least 3, a NOSPECS grade of at least 4, and a duration under 3 months were present in ophthalmopathy patients. Patients with uncontrolled infections, other autoimmune diseases, pregnancy or lactation were excluded. Diagnoses relied on clinical symptoms, serum thyroxine and TRAb, thyroid ultrasound and orbital computed tomography. PBMCs were isolated from more than 8 ml of fresh peripheral blood by Ficoll-Paque density gradient centrifugation. Total RNA was extracted using Trizol reagent, and RNA quality was assessed on an Agilent 2100 Bioanalyzer. The TCR comes from a woman between 50 and 59 years old with Graves' ophthalmopathy. Material for sequencing was blood.

The nucleotide sequence is TGTGCCAGCAGTTTTAGGGCAGGGGCCTACGAGCAGTACTTC. Its protein reads: CASSFRAGAYEQYF. The rearranged chain carries TRBV28 and TRBJ2-7; possibly the D gene is TRBD1, per 6 matching bases. Trimming at the junction amounts to 3 bases on V and 2 bases on J, and the germline ends lie 11 bases apart. Looking up the germline V gene yields CDR1 MDHEN and CDR2 SYDVKM. The CDR3 has 14 amino acids, counting the end cysteine and phenylalanine. Only the CDR3 DNA stays, 42 bases, in frame from base 1. This CDR3, with the reference TRBV28 and TRBJ2-7 proteins standing in past its ends, gives the full variable domain DVKVTQSSRYLVKRTGEKVFLECVQDMDHENMFWYRQDPGLGLRLIYFSYDVKMKEKGDIPEGYSVSREKKERFSLILESASTNQTSMYLCASSFRAGAYEQYFGPGTRLTVT.